This T cell receptor (beta chain) was recovered during a study of OX40 agonist ivuxolimab in advanced cancers. Study information: Patients with hepatocellular carcinoma, melanoma, renal cell or head and neck cancer made up the dose-escalation patients. Allowance was made for prior anti-PD-1, anti-PD-L1 or anti-CTLA-4 therapy, and about 40% had some.

J was trimmed by 3 bases and V by 4 bases; bases with no gene match: 6. This CDR3 is 15 amino acids long. From germline, CDR1 is SGHDT and CDR2 YYEEEE. Method: immunoSEQ multiplex PCR; TCRdb's copy keeps in-frame clones and lacks some. The sample includes some 85,000 clones, more than 75% of them seen just once. The V call is TRBV5-6, the J call TRBJ2-7, with TRBD2 matching over 11 bases. The sequences come from CD4+ or CD8+ T cells sorted from blood, collected in a trial of the OX40 agonist ivuxolimab. The sequence was obtained from an adult with an advanced solid tumor such as melanoma, head and neck, liver or kidney cancer. CDR3 loop: CASSPLAGVLYEQYF. As DNA, the CDR3 is TGTGCCAGCAGCCCACTAGCGGGAGTTCTCTACGAGCAGTACTTC.